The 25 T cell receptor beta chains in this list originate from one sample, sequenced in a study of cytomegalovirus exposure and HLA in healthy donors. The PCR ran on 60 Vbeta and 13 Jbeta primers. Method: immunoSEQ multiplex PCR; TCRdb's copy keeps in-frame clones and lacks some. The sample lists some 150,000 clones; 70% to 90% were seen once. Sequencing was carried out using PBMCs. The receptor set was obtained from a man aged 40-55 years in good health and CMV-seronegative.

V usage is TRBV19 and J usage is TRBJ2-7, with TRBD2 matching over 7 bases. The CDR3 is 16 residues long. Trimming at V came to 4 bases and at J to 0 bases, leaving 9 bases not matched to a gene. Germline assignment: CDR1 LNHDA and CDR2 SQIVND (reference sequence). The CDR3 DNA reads TGTGCCAGTAGTACCATTAGCTCGGGGGGCTCCTACGAGCAGTACTTC. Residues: CASSTISSGGSYEQYF.

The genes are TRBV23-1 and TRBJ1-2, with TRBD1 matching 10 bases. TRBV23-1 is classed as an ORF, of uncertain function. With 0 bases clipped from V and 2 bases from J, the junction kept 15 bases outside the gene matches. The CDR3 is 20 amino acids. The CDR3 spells CASSQSHLSGGTGANYGYTF. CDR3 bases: TGCGCCAGCAGTCAATCTCACCTCTCGGGGGGGACAGGGGCCAACTATGGCTACACCTTC.

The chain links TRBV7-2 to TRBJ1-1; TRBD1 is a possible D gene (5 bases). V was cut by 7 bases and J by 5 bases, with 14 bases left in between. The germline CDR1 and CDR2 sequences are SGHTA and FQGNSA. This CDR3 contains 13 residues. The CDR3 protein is CASTWWGGTEAFF. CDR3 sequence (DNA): TGTGCCAGCACCTGGTGGGGGGGTACTGAAGCTTTCTTT. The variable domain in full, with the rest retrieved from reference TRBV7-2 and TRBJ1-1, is GAGVSQSPSNKVTEKGKDVELRCDPISGHTALYWYRQSLGQGLEFLIYFQGNSAPDKSGLPSDRFSAERTGGSVSTLTIQRTQQEDSAVYLCASTWWGGTEAFFGQGTRLTVV.

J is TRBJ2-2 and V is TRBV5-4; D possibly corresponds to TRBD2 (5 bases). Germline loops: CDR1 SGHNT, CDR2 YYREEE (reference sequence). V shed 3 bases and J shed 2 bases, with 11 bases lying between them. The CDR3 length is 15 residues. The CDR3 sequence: CASSSPEGNTGELFF. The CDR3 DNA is TGTGCCAGCAGCTCTCCCGAGGGTAACACCGGGGAGCTGTTTTTT.

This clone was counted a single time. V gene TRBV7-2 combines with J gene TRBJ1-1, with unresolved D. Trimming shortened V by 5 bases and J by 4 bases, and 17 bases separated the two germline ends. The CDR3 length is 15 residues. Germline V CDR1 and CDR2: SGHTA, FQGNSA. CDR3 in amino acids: CASSPSRVGGTEAFF. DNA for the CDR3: TGTGCCAGCAGCCCAAGTCGGGTAGGCGGCACTGAAGCTTTCTTT. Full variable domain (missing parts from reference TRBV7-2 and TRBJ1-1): GAGVSQSPSNKVTEKGKDVELRCDPISGHTALYWYRQSLGQGLEFLIYFQGNSAPDKSGLPSDRFSAERTGGSVSTLTIQRTQQEDSAVYLCASSPSRVGGTEAFFGQGTRLTVV.

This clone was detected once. The CDR3 spells CASSPTDKLSYNSPLHF. For the CDR3, the DNA is TGTGCCAGCAGCCCAACGGACAAACTCTCCTATAATTCACCCCTCCACTTT. This rearrangement joins TRBV7-2 to TRBJ1-6; possibly TRBD1 for D (5 bases). In germline, CDR1 is SGHTA, CDR2 FQGNSA. This CDR3 region has 17 residues. The V end lost 5 bases, the J end lost 0 bases, and 14 bases lay between the germline ends.

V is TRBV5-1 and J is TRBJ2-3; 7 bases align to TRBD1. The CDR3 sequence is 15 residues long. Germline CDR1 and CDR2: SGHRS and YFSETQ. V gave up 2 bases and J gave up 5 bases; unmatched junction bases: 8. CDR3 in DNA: TGCGCCAGCAGCTTCGGGACAGAGCCGGGAGATACGCAGTATTTT. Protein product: CASSFGTEPGDTQYF. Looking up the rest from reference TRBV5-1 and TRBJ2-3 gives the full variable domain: KAGVTQTPRYLIKTRGQQVTLSCSPISGHRSVSWYQQTPGQGLQFLFEYFSETQRNKGNFPGRFSGRQFSNSRSEMNVSTLELGDSALYLCASSFGTEPGDTQYFGPGTRLTVL.

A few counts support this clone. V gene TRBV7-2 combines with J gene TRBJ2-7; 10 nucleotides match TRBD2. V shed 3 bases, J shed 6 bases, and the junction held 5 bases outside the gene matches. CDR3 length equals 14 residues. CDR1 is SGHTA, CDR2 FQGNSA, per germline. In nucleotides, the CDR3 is TGTGCCAGCAGCTTTAGCGGGGGGACCCGCGAGCAGTACTTC. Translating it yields CASSFSGGTREQYF.

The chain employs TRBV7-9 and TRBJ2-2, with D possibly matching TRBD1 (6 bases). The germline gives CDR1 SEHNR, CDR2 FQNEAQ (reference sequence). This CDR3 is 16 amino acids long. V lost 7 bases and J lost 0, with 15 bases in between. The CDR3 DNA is TGTGCCAGCACCTCTCCCCGACAGGCGAACACCGGGGAGCTGTTTTTT. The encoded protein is CASTSPRQANTGELFF.

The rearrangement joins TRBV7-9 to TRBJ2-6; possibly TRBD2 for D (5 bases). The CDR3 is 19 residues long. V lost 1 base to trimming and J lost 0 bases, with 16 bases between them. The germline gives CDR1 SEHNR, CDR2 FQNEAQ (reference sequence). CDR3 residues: CASSLEGMDFSSGANVLTF. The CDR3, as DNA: TGTGCCAGCAGCTTAGAAGGGATGGACTTCAGCTCTGGGGCCAACGTCCTGACTTTC.

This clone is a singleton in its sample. In DNA form, the CDR3 reads TGTGCCACCCGAGGTCCGGAAGAGACCCAGTACTTC. Protein product: CATRGPEETQYF. The V and J genes are TRBV7-6 and TRBJ2-5, with D unresolved. V dropped 10 bases and J dropped 3 bases, with 12 bases sitting between them. Germline-derived CDR1 and CDR2 are SGHVS and FNYEAQ. The CDR3 totals 12 residues.

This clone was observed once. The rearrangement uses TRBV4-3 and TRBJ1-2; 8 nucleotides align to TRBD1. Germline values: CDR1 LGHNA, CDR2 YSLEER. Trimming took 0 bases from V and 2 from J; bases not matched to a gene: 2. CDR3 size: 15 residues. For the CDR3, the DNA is TGCGCCAGCAGCCAAGACAGGGGGCTAAACTATGGCTACACCTTC. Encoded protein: CASSQDRGLNYGYTF.

This CDR3 reads CASKFDRGVSSPLHF. CDR3 bases: TGTGCCAGTAAATTCGACAGGGGGGTTTCTTCACCCCTCCACTTT. J is TRBJ1-6 and V is TRBV19; 9 bases map to TRBD1. Germline V gene data show CDR1 as LNHDA and CDR2 as SQIVND (reference sequence). The length of the CDR3 is 15 residues. The V and J ends lost 7 bases and 9 bases, in that order; junction bases with no gene match: 10.

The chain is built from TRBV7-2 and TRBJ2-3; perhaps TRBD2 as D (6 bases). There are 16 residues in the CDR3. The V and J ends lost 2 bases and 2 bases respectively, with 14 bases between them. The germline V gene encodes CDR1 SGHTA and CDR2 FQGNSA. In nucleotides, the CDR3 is TGTGCCAGCAGCTTATTCAGCACGGGGGTCACAGATACGCAGTATTTT. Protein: CASSLFSTGVTDTQYF.

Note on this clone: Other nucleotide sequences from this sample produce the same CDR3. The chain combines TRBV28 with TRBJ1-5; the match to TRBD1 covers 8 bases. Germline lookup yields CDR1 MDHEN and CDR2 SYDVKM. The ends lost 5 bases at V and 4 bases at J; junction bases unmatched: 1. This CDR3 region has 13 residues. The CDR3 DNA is TGTGCCAGCAGTGGACAGGGAAATCAGCCCCAGCATTTT. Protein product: CASSGQGNQPQHF. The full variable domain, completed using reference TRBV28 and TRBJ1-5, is DVKVTQSSRYLVKRTGEKVFLECVQDMDHENMFWYRQDPGLGLRLIYFSYDVKMKEKGDIPEGYSVSREKKERFSLILESASTNQTSMYLCASSGQGNQPQHFGDGTRLSIL.

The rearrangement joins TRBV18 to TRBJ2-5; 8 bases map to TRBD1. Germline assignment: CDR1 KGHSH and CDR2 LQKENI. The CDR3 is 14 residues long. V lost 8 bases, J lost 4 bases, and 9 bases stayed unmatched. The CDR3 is CASTDRQGLETQYF. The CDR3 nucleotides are TGTGCCAGCACCGACCGACAGGGGCTAGAGACCCAGTACTTC. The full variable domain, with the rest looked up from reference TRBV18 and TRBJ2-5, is NAGVMQNPRHLVRRRGQEARLRCSPMKGHSHVYWYRQLPEEGLKFMVYLQKENIIDESGMPKERFSAEFPKEGPSILRIQQVVRGDSAAYFCASTDRQGLETQYFGPGTRLLVL.

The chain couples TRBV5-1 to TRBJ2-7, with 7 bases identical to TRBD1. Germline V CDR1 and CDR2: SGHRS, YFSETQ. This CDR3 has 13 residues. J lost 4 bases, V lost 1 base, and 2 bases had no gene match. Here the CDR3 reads CASSLPRGYEQYF. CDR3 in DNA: TGCGCCAGCAGCTTGCCCAGGGGGTACGAGCAGTACTTC.

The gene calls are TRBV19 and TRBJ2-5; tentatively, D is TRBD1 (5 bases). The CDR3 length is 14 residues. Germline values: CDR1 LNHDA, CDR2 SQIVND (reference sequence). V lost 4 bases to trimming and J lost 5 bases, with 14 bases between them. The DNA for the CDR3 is TGTGCCAGTAGTACGGTGGGCAGGGCTGAGACCCAGTACTTC. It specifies CASSTVGRAETQYF.

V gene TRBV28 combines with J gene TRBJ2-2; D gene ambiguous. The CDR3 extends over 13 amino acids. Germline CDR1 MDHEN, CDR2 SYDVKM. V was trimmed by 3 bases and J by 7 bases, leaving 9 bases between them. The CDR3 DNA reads TGTGCCAGCAGTTTTTCATTCGGCGGGGAGCTGTTTTTT. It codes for CASSFSFGGELFF.

The CDR3 spells CASAFSGQGRGTEAFF. The DNA for the CDR3 is TGTGCTAGTGCCTTCTCGGGACAGGGGAGAGGCACTGAAGCTTTCTTT. The chain carries TRBV12-5 and TRBJ1-1; 10 nucleotides line up with TRBD1. Trimming at V came to 7 bases and at J to 4 bases, leaving 12 bases not matched to a gene. The CDR3 extends over 16 amino acids. The germline gives CDR1 LGHNT, CDR2 FRNRAP.

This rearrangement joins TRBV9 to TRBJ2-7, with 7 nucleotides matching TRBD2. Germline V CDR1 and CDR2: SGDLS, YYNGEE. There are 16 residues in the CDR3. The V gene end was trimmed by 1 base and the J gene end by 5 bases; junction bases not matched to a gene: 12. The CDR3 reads CASSVNSRGSRNEQYF. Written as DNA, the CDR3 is TGTGCCAGCAGCGTAAACTCCCGCGGGAGCCGGAACGAGCAGTACTTC.

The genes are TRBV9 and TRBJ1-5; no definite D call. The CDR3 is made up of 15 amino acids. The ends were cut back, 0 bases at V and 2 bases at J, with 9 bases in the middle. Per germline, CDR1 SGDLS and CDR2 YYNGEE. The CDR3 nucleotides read TGTGCCAGCAGCGTAGCTGGCACCCGCAATCAGCCCCAGCATTTT. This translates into CASSVAGTRNQPQHF.

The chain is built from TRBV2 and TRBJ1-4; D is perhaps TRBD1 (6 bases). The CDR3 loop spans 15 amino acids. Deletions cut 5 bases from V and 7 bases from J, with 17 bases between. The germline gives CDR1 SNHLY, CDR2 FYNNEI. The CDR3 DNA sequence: TGTGCCAGCAGTTCCGGGACACAAGAAGGTGAAAAACTGTTTTTT. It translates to CASSSGTQEGEKLFF.

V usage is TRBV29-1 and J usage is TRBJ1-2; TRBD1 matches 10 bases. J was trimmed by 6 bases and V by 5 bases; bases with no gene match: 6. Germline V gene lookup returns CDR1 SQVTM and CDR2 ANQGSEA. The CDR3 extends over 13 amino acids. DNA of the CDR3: TGCAGCGTTCTAAGACAGGGGGCGCATGGCTACACCTTC. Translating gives CSVLRQGAHGYTF.

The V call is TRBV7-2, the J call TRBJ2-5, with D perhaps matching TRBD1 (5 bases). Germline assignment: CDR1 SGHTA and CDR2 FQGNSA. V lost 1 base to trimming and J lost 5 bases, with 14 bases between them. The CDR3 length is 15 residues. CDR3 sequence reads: CASSLGQGADETQYF. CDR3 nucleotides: TGTGCCAGCAGCTTAGGCCAGGGTGCCGACGAGACCCAGTACTTC.